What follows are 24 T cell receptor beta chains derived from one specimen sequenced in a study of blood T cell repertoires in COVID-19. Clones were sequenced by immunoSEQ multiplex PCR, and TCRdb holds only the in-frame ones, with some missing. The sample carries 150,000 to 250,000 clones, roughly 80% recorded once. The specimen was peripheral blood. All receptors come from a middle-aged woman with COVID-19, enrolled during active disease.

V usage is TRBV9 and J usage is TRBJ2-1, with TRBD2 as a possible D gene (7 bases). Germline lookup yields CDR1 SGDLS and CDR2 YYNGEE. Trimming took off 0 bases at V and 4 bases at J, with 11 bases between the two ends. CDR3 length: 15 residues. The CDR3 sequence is CASSVVGGPYNEQFF. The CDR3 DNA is TGTGCCAGCAGCGTAGTGGGGGGGCCGTACAATGAGCAGTTCTTC.

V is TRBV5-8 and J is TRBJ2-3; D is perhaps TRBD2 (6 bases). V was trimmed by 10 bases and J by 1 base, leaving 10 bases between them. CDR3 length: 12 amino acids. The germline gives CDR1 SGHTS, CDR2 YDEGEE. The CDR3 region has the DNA TGTGCCGGGGGGATGGGCACAGATACGCAGTATTTT. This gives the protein CAGGMGTDTQYF.

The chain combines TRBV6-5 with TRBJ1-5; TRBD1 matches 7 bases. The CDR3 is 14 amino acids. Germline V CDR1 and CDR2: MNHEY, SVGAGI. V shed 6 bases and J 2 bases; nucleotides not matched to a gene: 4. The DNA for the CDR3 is TGTGCCAGCAGGACAGGACAGGGCAATCAGCCCCAGCATTTT. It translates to CASRTGQGNQPQHF.

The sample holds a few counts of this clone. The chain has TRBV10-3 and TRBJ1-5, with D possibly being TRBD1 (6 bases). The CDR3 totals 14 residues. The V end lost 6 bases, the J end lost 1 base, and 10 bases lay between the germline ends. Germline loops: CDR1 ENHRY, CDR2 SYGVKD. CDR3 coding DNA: TGTGCCATCAGCCACGACAGGAGCAATCAGCCCCAGCATTTT. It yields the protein CAISHDRSNQPQHF.

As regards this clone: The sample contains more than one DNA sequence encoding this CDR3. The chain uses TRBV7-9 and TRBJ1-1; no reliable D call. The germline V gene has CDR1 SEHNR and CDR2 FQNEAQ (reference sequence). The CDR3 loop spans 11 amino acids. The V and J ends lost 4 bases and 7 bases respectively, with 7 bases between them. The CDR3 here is CASSSRLEAFF. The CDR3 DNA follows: TGTGCCAGCAGCTCCAGACTTGAAGCTTTCTTT.

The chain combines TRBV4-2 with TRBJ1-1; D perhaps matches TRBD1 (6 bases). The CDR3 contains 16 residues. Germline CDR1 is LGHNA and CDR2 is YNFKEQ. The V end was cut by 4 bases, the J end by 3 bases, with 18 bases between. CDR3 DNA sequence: TGTGCCAGCAGCCCCATAGTAGGGGGATTGTACACTGAAGCTTTCTTT. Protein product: CASSPIVGGLYTEAFF.

This chain's CDR3 is CASSLSPGLEVTGELFF. CDR3 in DNA: TGTGCCAGCAGCCTCTCCCCGGGACTAGAGGTCACCGGGGAGCTGTTTTTT. The chain carries TRBV3-1 (or the pseudogene TRBV3-2) and TRBJ2-2, with 8 bases aligning to TRBD2. The CDR3 has 17 residues. J was trimmed by 4 bases and V by 4 bases; bases with no gene match: 11. Per germline, CDR1 LGHDT and CDR2 YNNKEL (reference sequence).

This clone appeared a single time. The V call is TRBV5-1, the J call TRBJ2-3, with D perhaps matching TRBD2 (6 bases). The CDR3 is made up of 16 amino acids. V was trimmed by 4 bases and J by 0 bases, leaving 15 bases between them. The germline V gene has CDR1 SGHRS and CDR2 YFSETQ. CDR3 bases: TGCGCCAGCAGCAGCGGAAGCGGGCCGAGCACAGATACGCAGTATTTT. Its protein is CASSSGSGPSTDTQYF.

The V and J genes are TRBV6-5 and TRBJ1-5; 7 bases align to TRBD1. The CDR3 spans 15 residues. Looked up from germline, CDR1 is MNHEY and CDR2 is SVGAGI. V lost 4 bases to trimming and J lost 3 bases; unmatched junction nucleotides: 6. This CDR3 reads CASSLDRDPNQPQHF. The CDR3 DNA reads TGTGCCAGCAGTTTAGACAGGGATCCCAATCAGCCCCAGCATTTT.

The CDR3 here is CASSYNEGNIQYF. The CDR3, as DNA: TGTGCCAGCAGTTATAACGAGGGAAACATTCAGTACTTC. J is TRBJ2-4 and V is TRBV6-2 or TRBV6-3, with D perhaps matching TRBD2 (5 bases). The CDR3 runs to 13 residues. Germline CDR1 MNHEY, CDR2 SVGEGT. V lost 3 bases to trimming and J lost 6 bases, with 9 bases between them.

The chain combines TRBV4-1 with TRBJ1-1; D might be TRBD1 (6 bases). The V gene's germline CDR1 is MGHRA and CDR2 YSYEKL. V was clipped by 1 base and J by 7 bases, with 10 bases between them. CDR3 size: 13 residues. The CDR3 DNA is TGCGCCAGCAGCCAAGTTGGACAGCTTGAAGCTTTCTTT. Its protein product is CASSQVGQLEAFF.

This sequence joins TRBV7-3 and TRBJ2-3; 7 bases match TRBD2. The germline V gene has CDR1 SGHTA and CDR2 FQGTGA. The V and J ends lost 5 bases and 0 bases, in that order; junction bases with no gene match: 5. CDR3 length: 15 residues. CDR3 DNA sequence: TGTGCCAGCAGCCGGACTAGTGAAAGCACAGATACGCAGTATTTT. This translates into CASSRTSESTDTQYF.

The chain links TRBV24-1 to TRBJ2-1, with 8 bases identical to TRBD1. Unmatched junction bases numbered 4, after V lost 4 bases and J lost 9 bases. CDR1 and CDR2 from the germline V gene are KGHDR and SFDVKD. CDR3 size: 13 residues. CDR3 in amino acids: CATSEATGGEQFF. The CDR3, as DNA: TGTGCCACCAGTGAAGCCACAGGGGGTGAGCAGTTCTTC.

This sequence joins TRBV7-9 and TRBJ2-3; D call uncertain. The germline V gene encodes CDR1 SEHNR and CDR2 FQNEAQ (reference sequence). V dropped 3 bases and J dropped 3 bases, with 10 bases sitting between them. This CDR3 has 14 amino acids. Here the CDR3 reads CASSLRGGTDTQYF. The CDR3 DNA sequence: TGTGCCAGCAGCTTGAGAGGTGGTACAGATACGCAGTATTTT. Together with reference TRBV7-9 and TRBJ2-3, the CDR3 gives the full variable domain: DTGVSQNPRHKITKRGQNVTFRCDPISEHNRLYWYRQTLGQGPEFLTYFQNEAQLEKSRLLSDRFSAERPKGSFSTLEIQRTEQGDSAMYLCASSLRGGTDTQYFGPGTRLTVL.

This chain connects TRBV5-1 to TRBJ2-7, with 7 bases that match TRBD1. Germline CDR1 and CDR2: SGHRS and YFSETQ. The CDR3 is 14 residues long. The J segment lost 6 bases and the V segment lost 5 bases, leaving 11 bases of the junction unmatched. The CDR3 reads CASRFQTGAGEQYF. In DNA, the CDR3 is TGCGCCAGCAGATTCCAAACAGGGGCTGGCGAGCAGTACTTC.

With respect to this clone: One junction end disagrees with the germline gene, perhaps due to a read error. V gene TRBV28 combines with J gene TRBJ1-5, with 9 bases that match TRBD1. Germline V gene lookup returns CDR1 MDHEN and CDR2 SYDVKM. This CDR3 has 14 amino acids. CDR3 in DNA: TGTGCCAACAGTCCTCCGACAGGGGGGCAGCCCCAGCATTTT. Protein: CANSPPTGGQPQHF.

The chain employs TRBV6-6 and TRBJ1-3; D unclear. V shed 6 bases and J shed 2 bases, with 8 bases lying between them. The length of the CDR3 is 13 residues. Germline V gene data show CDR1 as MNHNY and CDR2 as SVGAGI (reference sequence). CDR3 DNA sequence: TGTGCCAGCAGCCAGAAGACTGGAAACACCATATATTTT. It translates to CASSQKTGNTIYF.

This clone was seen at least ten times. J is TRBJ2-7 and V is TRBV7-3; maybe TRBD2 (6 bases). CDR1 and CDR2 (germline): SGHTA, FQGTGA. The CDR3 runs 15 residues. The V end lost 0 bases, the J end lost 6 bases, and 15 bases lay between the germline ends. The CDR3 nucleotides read TGTGCCAGCAGCTTAACGCGGGACCAAATGGGCGAGCAGTACTTC. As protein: CASSLTRDQMGEQYF.

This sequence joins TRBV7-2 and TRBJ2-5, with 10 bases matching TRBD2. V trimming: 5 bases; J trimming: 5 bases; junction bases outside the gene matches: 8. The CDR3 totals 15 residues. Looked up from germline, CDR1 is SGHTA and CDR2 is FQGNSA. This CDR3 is CASSPRLAGRETQYF. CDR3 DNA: TGTGCCAGCAGCCCGCGACTAGCGGGTAGGGAGACCCAGTACTTC.

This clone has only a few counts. CDR3 nucleotide sequence: TGTGCCAGCAGTCCAGGGGGCTTGAACACTGAAGCTTTCTTT. Its translation is CASSPGGLNTEAFF. This chain connects TRBV11-3 to TRBJ1-1, with 8 bases matching TRBD1. The V gene's germline CDR1 is SGHNT and CDR2 YENEEA. V dropped 6 bases and J dropped 0; count of bases not matched to a gene: 3. CDR3 length: 14 amino acids.

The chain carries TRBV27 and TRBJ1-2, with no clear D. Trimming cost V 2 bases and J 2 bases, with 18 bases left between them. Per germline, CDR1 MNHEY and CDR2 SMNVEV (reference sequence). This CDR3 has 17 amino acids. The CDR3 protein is CASSLVGDAAENYGYTF. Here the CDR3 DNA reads TGTGCCAGCAGTTTAGTTGGTGACGCAGCGGAAAACTATGGCTACACCTTC.

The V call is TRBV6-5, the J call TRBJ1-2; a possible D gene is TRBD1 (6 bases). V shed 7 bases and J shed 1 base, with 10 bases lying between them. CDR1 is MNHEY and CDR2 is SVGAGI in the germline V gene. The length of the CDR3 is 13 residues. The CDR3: CASTLDSNYGYTF. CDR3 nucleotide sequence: TGTGCCAGCACCCTGGACAGTAACTATGGCTACACCTTC.

The CDR3 sequence is CASSLGTPYEQYF. The CDR3 nucleotides are TGTGCCAGCAGTTTGGGGACTCCTTACGAGCAGTACTTC. V is TRBV12-3 or TRBV12-4 and J is TRBJ2-7; possible D gene TRBD2, 6 bases. Trimming shortened V by 3 bases and J by 4 bases, and 10 bases separated the two germline ends. The CDR3 runs 13 residues.

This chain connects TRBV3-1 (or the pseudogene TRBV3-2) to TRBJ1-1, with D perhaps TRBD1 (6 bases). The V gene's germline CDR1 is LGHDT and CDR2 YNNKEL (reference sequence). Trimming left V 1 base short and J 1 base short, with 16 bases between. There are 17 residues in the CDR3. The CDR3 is CASSQVLAGATNTEAFF. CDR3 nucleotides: TGTGCCAGCAGCCAAGTTCTGGCAGGGGCCACGAACACTGAAGCTTTCTTT.